A selection of T cell receptor beta chains follows, all from one sample in a study of blood T cell repertoires in COVID-19. Data came from immunoSEQ multiplex PCR; TCRdb stores just in-frame clones and leaves some out. The sample consists of about half a million clones, about 88% of them appearing once. Source material: PBMCs or T cells enriched from blood (not recorded which). These receptors all come from a woman aged 60-75 years who had recovered from COVID-19. The conserved cysteine and the conserved F or W are not part of the CDR3 here. Fields, in order: J gene, V gene, CDR3 protein.

J gene: TRBJ2-7
V gene: TRBV11-3
CDR3 protein: ASSSMTGESYEQY

J gene: TRBJ1-4
V gene: TRBV9
CDR3 protein: ASSRWGQSDEKLF

J gene: TRBJ2-7
V gene: TRBV3-1/TRBV3-2
CDR3 protein: ASSQRWQDYEQY

J gene: TRBJ1-5
V gene: TRBV2
CDR3 protein: ASSDASSNQPQH

J gene: TRBJ1-1
V gene: TRBV5-1
CDR3 protein: ASSLVTAGNTEAF

J gene: TRBJ1-1
V gene: TRBV2
CDR3 protein: ASSVTGAQNTEAF

J gene: TRBJ1-3
V gene: TRBV6-5
CDR3 protein: ASRDSLSGNTIY

J gene: TRBJ1-4
V gene: TRBV18
CDR3 protein: ASSPRQGGEKLF

J gene: TRBJ2-2
V gene: TRBV5-1
CDR3 protein: ASSTGHTGELF

J gene: TRBJ2-1
V gene: TRBV13
CDR3 protein: ASGFRAGGGYNEQF

J gene: TRBJ2-3
V gene: TRBV9
CDR3 protein: ASSVAQASTDTQY

J gene: TRBJ1-2
V gene: TRBV5-1
CDR3 protein: ASSPLTGQYGYT

J gene: TRBJ1-2
V gene: TRBV11-2
CDR3 protein: ASSLGPHIRGGYT

J gene: TRBJ1-3
V gene: TRBV18
CDR3 protein: ASSPQGTSGNTIY

J gene: TRBJ1-2
V gene: TRBV30
CDR3 protein: AWRGQDRGHYGYT

J gene: TRBJ1-2
V gene: TRBV27
CDR3 protein: ASSQGQGYYGYT

J gene: TRBJ1-1
V gene: TRBV19
CDR3 protein: ASSISDSTEAF

J gene: TRBJ2-3
V gene: TRBV27
CDR3 protein: ASSLKGADTQY

J gene: TRBJ1-1
V gene: TRBV19
CDR3 protein: ASSISPAASGGTEAF

J gene: TRBJ1-1
V gene: TRBV11-2
CDR3 protein: ASSLDRSNTEAF

J gene: TRBJ1-3
V gene: TRBV5-1
CDR3 protein: ASSLFTGDSGNTIY

J gene: TRBJ1-2
V gene: TRBV4-1
CDR3 protein: ASSQDSPGAAGGYT

J gene: TRBJ2-1
V gene: TRBV5-1
CDR3 protein: ASSAGTSGGSSYNEQF

J gene: TRBJ1-4
V gene: TRBV3-1/TRBV3-2
CDR3 protein: ASSPGTGEEKLF

J gene: TRBJ1-5
V gene: TRBV2
CDR3 protein: ASQLNGQGQPQH

J gene: TRBJ2-3
V gene: TRBV7-6
CDR3 protein: ASSLERGPSTDTQY

J gene: TRBJ1-2
V gene: TRBV11-2
CDR3 protein: ASSGTGVSGYT

J gene: TRBJ1-5
V gene: TRBV27
CDR3 protein: ASSFQGGPNQPQH

J gene: TRBJ2-1
V gene: TRBV30
CDR3 protein: AFAWTGATYNEQF

J gene: TRBJ2-3
V gene: TRBV24-1
CDR3 protein: ATSDGAAGRHTQY

J gene: TRBJ2-3
V gene: TRBV7-2
CDR3 protein: ASSPRTSSTDTQY

J gene: TRBJ2-2
V gene: TRBV5-1
CDR3 protein: ASSLLLAGATNTGELF

J gene: TRBJ2-1
V gene: TRBV7-2
CDR3 protein: ASRGTDYNEQF

J gene: TRBJ2-5
V gene: TRBV2
CDR3 protein: ASKAMRETQY

J gene: TRBJ2-1
V gene: TRBV5-1
CDR3 protein: ASSLASGGLYNEQL

J gene: TRBJ1-2
V gene: TRBV24-1
CDR3 protein: ATSDPDSNGYGYT

J gene: TRBJ1-5
V gene: TRBV3-1/TRBV3-2
CDR3 protein: ASSQAQDGQPQH

J gene: TRBJ1-2
V gene: TRBV10-3
CDR3 protein: AISEGQRDNYGYT

J gene: TRBJ2-3
V gene: TRBV9
CDR3 protein: ASSAVTDTQY

J gene: TRBJ2-7
V gene: TRBV19
CDR3 protein: ASSRGGTGTYEQY

J gene: TRBJ1-5
V gene: TRBV7-9
CDR3 protein: ASSLPRRVGNQPQH

J gene: TRBJ1-1
V gene: TRBV6-1
CDR3 protein: ASSDDRGSTEAF

J gene: TRBJ2-1
V gene: TRBV6-1
CDR3 protein: ASSDFSGGPYNEQF

J gene: TRBJ1-2
V gene: TRBV6-5
CDR3 protein: ASRPGTGGQGYT

J gene: TRBJ2-5
V gene: TRBV5-1
CDR3 protein: ASSPGTVPSETQY

J gene: TRBJ1-6
V gene: TRBV2
CDR3 protein: ASRDGQGSSPLH

J gene: TRBJ2-4
V gene: TRBV4-1
CDR3 protein: ASRGQGNIQY

J gene: TRBJ1-1
V gene: TRBV19
CDR3 protein: ASSIWDFGAGWVNTEAF

J gene: TRBJ2-2
V gene: TRBV13
CDR3 protein: ASSFPEGPNTGELF

J gene: TRBJ2-1
V gene: TRBV24-1
CDR3 protein: ATSAGGPRNEQF

J gene: TRBJ2-5
V gene: TRBV2
CDR3 protein: ASSGGLGVQETQY

J gene: TRBJ2-3
V gene: TRBV9
CDR3 protein: ASSPMTTEGQQY

J gene: TRBJ2-5
V gene: TRBV14
CDR3 protein: ASSQTAFYQETQY

J gene: TRBJ2-2
V gene: TRBV30
CDR3 protein: AWDDRGQRTGELF

J gene: TRBJ2-7
V gene: TRBV15
CDR3 protein: ATSRDSRTGSSYEQY